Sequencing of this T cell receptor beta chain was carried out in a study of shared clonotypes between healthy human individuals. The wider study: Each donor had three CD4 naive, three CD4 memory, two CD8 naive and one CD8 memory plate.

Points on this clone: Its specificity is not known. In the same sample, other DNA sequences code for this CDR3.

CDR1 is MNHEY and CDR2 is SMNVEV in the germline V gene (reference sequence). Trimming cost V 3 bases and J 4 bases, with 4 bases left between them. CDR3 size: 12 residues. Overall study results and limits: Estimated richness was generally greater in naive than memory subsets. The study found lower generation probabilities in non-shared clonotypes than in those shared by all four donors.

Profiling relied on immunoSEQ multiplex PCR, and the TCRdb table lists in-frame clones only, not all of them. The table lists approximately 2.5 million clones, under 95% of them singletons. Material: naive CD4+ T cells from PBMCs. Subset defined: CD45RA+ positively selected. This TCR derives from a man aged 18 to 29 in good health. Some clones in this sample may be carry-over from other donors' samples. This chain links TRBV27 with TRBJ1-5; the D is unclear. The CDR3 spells CASSFLNQPQHF. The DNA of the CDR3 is TGTGCCAGCAGTTTCTTAAATCAGCCCCAGCATTTT.